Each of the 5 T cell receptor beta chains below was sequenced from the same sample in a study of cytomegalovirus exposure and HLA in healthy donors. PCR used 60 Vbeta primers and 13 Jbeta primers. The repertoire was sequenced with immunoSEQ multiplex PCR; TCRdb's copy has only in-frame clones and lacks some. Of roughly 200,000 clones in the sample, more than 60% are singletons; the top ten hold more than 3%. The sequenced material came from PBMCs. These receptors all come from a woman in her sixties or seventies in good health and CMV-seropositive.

The CDR3 sequence: CASSSTSSGQFF. CDR3 bases: TGTGCCAGCAGTTCGACCTCTAGCGGGCAGTTCTTC. The rearrangement joins TRBV6-5 to TRBJ2-1; 7 bases are shared with TRBD2. The germline V gene has CDR1 MNHEY and CDR2 SVGAGI. The CDR3 sequence is 12 residues long. After removal of 4 bases from V and 12 bases from J, the junction contained 6 bases not matched to a gene.

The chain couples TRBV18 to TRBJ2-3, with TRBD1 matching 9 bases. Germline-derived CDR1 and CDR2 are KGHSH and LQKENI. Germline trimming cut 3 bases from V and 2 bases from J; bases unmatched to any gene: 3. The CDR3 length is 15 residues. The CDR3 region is CASSPGTGSTDTQYF. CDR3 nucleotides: TGTGCCAGCTCACCCGGGACAGGGTCCACAGATACGCAGTATTTT.

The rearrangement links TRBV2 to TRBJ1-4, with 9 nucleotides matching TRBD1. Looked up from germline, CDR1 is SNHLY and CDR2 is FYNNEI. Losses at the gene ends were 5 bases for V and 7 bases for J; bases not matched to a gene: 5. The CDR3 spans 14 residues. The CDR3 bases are TGTGCCAGCAGTTTACAGGGGGCGCGTGAAAAACTGTTTTTT. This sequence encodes CASSLQGAREKLFF.

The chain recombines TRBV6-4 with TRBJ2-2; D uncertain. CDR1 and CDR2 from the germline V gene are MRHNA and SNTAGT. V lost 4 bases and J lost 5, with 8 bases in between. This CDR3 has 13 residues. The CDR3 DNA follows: TGTGCCAGCAGTGGGTCCGGGACCGGGGAGCTGTTTTTT. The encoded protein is CASSGSGTGELFF.

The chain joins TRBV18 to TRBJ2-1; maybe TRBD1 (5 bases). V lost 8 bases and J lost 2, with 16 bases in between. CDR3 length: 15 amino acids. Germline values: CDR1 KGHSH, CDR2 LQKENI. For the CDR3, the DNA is TGTGCCAGCACACGCAATGACAGAACCTACAATGAGCAGTTCTTC. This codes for CASTRNDRTYNEQFF.